Each of the 20 T cell receptor beta chains below was sequenced from the same sample in a study of T cells in Graves' hyperthyroidism and ophthalmopathy. The investigators amplified TCR beta CDR3 regions from RNA transcripts. First-round RT-PCR of the TCR CDR3 relied on the HTBI primer set. TCRdb ran MiXCR on the multiplex PCR reads and lists one entry per CDR3 protein. This table holds around 450,000 distinct CDR3 sequences, roughly 14% found once. Sequenced sample: blood. These receptors all stem from a woman under 30 with Graves' hyperthyroidism.

This clonotype was recorded many times. This rearrangement joins TRBV20-1 to TRBJ1-5, with 9 bases matching TRBD1. V shed 6 bases and J 5 bases; nucleotides not matched to a gene: 8. The CDR3 length is 14 residues. In germline, CDR1 is DFQATT, CDR2 SNEGSKA (reference sequence). CDR3 DNA: TGCAGTGCGCCCGGGACAGGGACGTATCAGCCCCAGCATTTT. This encodes CSAPGTGTYQPQHF.

The chain uses TRBV6-2 or TRBV6-3 and TRBJ1-2, with D unclear. In germline, CDR1 is MNHEY, CDR2 SVGEGT. V lost 0 bases and J lost 4, with 9 bases in between. The CDR3 extends over 14 amino acids. CDR3 nucleotide sequence: TGTGCCAGCAGTTACTCAGAGCTTGGCTATGGCTACACCTTC. Its protein product is CASSYSELGYGYTF.

This clonotype occurred a few times. This chain links TRBV4-2 with TRBJ2-1; 8 nucleotides align to TRBD2. V was clipped by 4 bases and J by 4 bases; unmatched bases: 6. The germline CDR1 and CDR2 sequences are LGHNA and YNFKEQ. The CDR3 has 15 amino acids. CDR3 sequence reads: CASSLGGVEYNEQFF. In DNA, the CDR3 is TGTGCCAGCAGCCTCGGGGGGGTGGAATACAATGAGCAGTTCTTC.

Notes on this clonotype: It may be a read error: a sequence one base away is much more abundant. The chain is built from TRBV28 and TRBJ1-5; no definite D call. CDR1 and CDR2 (germline): MDHEN, SYDVKM. This CDR3 spans 15 amino acids. CDR3 bases: TGTACCAGCAGCGATAGCAGTTTGGGCAATCAGCCCCAGCATTTT. Protein: CTSSDSSLGNQPQHF.

This clonotype has at least ten counts. V gene TRBV18 combines with J gene TRBJ2-7, with D perhaps TRBD2 (6 bases). CDR1 is KGHSH and CDR2 is LQKENI in the germline V gene. The CDR3 is 15 amino acids. V was cut by 4 bases and J by 0 bases, with 13 bases left in between. CDR3 residues: CASSRIAESSYEQYF. The CDR3 DNA reads as TGTGCCAGCTCACGTATAGCGGAAAGCTCCTACGAGCAGTACTTC.

This clonotype was recorded many times. The chain employs TRBV7-6 and TRBJ1-5, with D unclear. The V gene lost 1 base and the J gene lost 5 bases, with 9 bases spanning the gap. The CDR3 runs to 14 residues. The germline V gene encodes CDR1 SGHVS and CDR2 FNYEAQ. CDR3 DNA sequence: TGTGCCAGCAGCTTAGTATCCGAGGATCAGCCCCAGCATTTT. Its protein is CASSLVSEDQPQHF.

This clonotype was seen many times. This rearrangement joins TRBV24-1 to TRBJ2-7; 7 bases fit TRBD1. V was clipped by 4 bases and J by 2 bases; unmatched bases: 7. The V gene's germline CDR1 is KGHDR and CDR2 SFDVKD. The CDR3 totals 15 residues. CDR3 sequence reads: CATSDTRQGTYEQYF. Here the CDR3 DNA reads TGTGCCACCAGTGACACCAGACAGGGTACCTACGAGCAGTACTTC.

The rearrangement uses TRBV29-1 and TRBJ2-1, with 8 bases fitting TRBD1. Losses at the gene ends were 3 bases for V and 5 bases for J; bases not matched to a gene: 6. CDR1 and CDR2 (germline): SQVTM, ANQGSEA. CDR3 size: 14 residues. The CDR3 here is CSVEGGRGHNEQFF. In nucleotides, the CDR3 is TGCAGCGTTGAGGGGGGCAGGGGGCACAATGAGCAGTTCTTC.

This clonotype was seen many times. The V and J genes are TRBV18 and TRBJ2-3; 14 bases fit TRBD2. Germline CDR1 KGHSH, CDR2 LQKENI. The CDR3 is 18 residues long. The ends lost 0 bases at V and 2 bases at J; junction bases unmatched: 4. The CDR3 here is CASSPPGTSGSTTDTQYF. The CDR3 DNA follows: TGTGCCAGCTCACCACCGGGGACTAGCGGGAGTACCACAGATACGCAGTATTTT. Full variable domain (missing parts from reference TRBV18 and TRBJ2-3): NAGVMQNPRHLVRRRGQEARLRCSPMKGHSHVYWYRQLPEEGLKFMVYLQKENIIDESGMPKERFSAEFPKEGPSILRIQQVVRGDSAAYFCASSPPGTSGSTTDTQYFGPGTRLTVL.

The J gene is TRBJ2-7, the V gene TRBV9; 9 bases line up with TRBD1. Germline CDR1 SGDLS, CDR2 YYNGEE. The CDR3 has 15 amino acids. The V gene end was trimmed by 0 bases and the J gene end by 6 bases; junction bases not matched to a gene: 7. CDR3 sequence reads: CASSVATGGISEQYF. For the CDR3, the DNA is TGTGCCAGCAGCGTAGCTACAGGGGGCATAAGCGAGCAGTACTTC.

This clonotype was recorded many times. The chain couples TRBV3-1 to TRBJ1-1; maybe TRBD1 (6 bases). Trimming removed 1 base at V and 0 bases at J, with 9 bases between. CDR1 LGHDT and CDR2 YNNKEL come from the germline V gene (reference sequence). The CDR3 spans 15 residues. CDR3 DNA: TGTGCCAGCAGCCAAGGGGGGGACATGAACACTGAAGCTTTCTTT. Translated, it gives CASSQGGDMNTEAFF.

The rearrangement links TRBV9 to TRBJ2-5; 8 bases are a match to TRBD1. The CDR3 spans 16 residues. The V segment lost 0 bases and the J segment 2 bases; nucleotides outside the gene matches: 6. Germline assignment: CDR1 SGDLS and CDR2 YYNGEE. The CDR3 loop reads CASSVGIRQGQETQYF. CDR3 in DNA: TGTGCCAGCAGCGTAGGCATCAGACAGGGGCAAGAGACCCAGTACTTC.

At least ten counts were recorded for this clonotype. The chain recombines TRBV20-1 with TRBJ1-5; TRBD1 aligns across 8 bases. Germline CDR1 DFQATT, CDR2 SNEGSKA (reference sequence). The J segment lost 2 bases and the V segment lost 4 bases, leaving 19 bases of the junction unmatched. This CDR3 spans 19 amino acids. The CDR3 DNA reads TGCAGTGCTACCGGACAGGGTAGTCCCGTCAATACCCGCAATCAGCCCCAGCATTTT. The encoded protein is CSATGQGSPVNTRNQPQHF.

This clonotype was picked up a small number of times. This sequence joins TRBV9 and TRBJ2-3; TRBD2 matches at 13 bases. CDR1 and CDR2 from the germline V gene are SGDLS and YYNGEE. Germline trimming cut 4 bases from V and 6 bases from J; bases unmatched to any gene: 11. CDR3 length: 17 residues. The CDR3 is CASSPSTSGGPADTQYF. The DNA for the CDR3 is TGTGCCAGCAGCCCCTCGACTAGCGGGGGGCCGGCGGATACGCAGTATTTT.

This CDR3 reads CASSYRPPVLGTLYGYTF. For the CDR3, the DNA is TGTGCCAGCAGTTATCGCCCCCCGGTCCTGGGGACACTATATGGCTACACCTTC. The V call is TRBV6-1, the J call TRBJ1-2; TRBD1 might be the D (6 bases). Trimming took 5 bases from V and 5 from J, leaving 27 bases between them. Germline V lookup: CDR1 MNHNS, CDR2 SASEGT. This CDR3 comprises 18 residues.

The chain has TRBV9 and TRBJ2-3; D is unclear. V was trimmed by 1 base and J by 2 bases, leaving 11 bases between them. CDR3 size: 15 residues. The germline gives CDR1 SGDLS, CDR2 YYNGEE. The DNA of the CDR3 is TGTGCCAGCAGCGTAAAGGAGATTATCACAGATACGCAGTATTTT. Translation gives CASSVKEIITDTQYF.

This clonotype came up many times. The chain is built from TRBV12-3 or TRBV12-4 and TRBJ2-6; perhaps D is TRBD1 or TRBD2 (5 bases each). The CDR3 has 16 amino acids. Trimming left V 7 bases short and J 0 bases short, with 13 bases between. CDR3 DNA sequence: TGTGCCAGCACACGGGACGACCCCTCTGGGGCCAACGTCCTGACTTTC. This encodes CASTRDDPSGANVLTF.

This clonotype was seen many times. This rearrangement joins TRBV28 to TRBJ2-1; 7 nucleotides align to TRBD2. V lost 4 bases, J lost 0 bases, and 6 bases stayed unmatched. Germline V gene sequence: CDR1 MDHEN, CDR2 SYDVKM. The CDR3 has 16 residues. CDR3 sequence reads: CASSSSGLSSYNEQFF. The CDR3 nucleotides read TGTGCCAGCAGTTCTAGCGGCCTGAGCTCCTACAATGAGCAGTTCTTC.

This chain links TRBV9 with TRBJ2-1; 11 positions agree with TRBD2. Germline V gives CDR1 SGDLS, CDR2 YYNGEE. The CDR3 sequence is 15 residues long. Trimming at V came to 3 bases and at J to 7 bases, leaving 6 bases not matched to a gene. The CDR3 nucleotides are TGTGCCAGCAGCGCAAGACTAGCGGGAAATAATGAGCAGTTCTTC. Amino acid sequence: CASSARLAGNNEQFF. Full variable domain (outside the CDR3, taken from reference TRBV9 and TRBJ2-1): DSGVTQTPKHLITATGQRVTLRCSPRSGDLSVYWYQQSLDQGLQFLIQYYNGEERAKGNILERFSAQQFPDLHSELNLSSLELGDSALYFCASSARLAGNNEQFFGPGTRLTVL.

With regard to this clonotype: This may arise from a read error, as a much more abundant clone is one base away. The chain links TRBV3-1 to TRBJ2-5, with D tentatively TRBD1 (5 bases). The V gene's germline CDR1 is LGHDT and CDR2 YNNKEL (reference sequence). V was cut by 2 bases and J by 5 bases, with 9 bases left in between. The CDR3 extends over 13 amino acids. The CDR3 sequence: CASSQSGPETQYF. DNA for the CDR3: TGTGCCAGCAGCCAATCAGGGCCGGAGACCCAGTACTTC.